This T cell receptor (beta chain) was captured by sequencing in a study of blood T cell repertoires in COVID-19. At the level of the study: The study drew acute and convalescent COVID-19 samples from the United States, Italy and Spain. T cells, B-cell-depleted T cells, or PBMCs supplied cDNA or gDNA.

Study processing details: Nucleated cell number was recorded as an estimate derived from reference gene primer amplification. The table came from immunoSEQ multiplex PCR; TCRdb's copy has only in-frame clones and leaves some out. The V and J calls and clone size come from that table; D and trimming were worked out from the DNA. This table has hundreds of thousands of clones, approximately 91% appearing once. This clone came up a few times. Followed longitudinally, the Seattle patients had been enrolled during active infection. The clonotype comes from a woman in her forties or fifties with COVID-19, enrolled during active disease. Sequencing was carried out using peripheral blood.

The CDR3 spells CASSQSTANYGYTF. DNA of the CDR3: TGCGCCAGCAGCCAATCGACAGCTAACTATGGCTACACCTTC. The V call is TRBV5-1, the J call TRBJ1-2, with D perhaps TRBD1 (5 bases). The CDR3 sequence is 14 residues long. The germline CDR1 and CDR2 sequences are SGHRS and YFSETQ. Trimming shortened V by 4 bases and J by 0 bases, and 10 bases separated the two germline ends.